A single count supports the clone carrying this T cell receptor beta chain. What it binds is not known. The data originate from a study of shared clonotypes between healthy human individuals. Across the whole study: Three CD4 naive, three CD4 memory, two CD8 naive and one CD8 memory plate were used per donor. Study observations and caveats: Some naive CD4 clonotypes, 5% to 5.5%, turned up in common across several donors.

This CDR3 region has 17 residues. Germline assignment: CDR1 SGHTS and CDR2 YDEGEE. V lost 0 bases and J lost 5; bases outside the gene matches: 12. Original handling: ImmunoSEQ output held junction-only sequences without quality scores, so filtering differed. Assay used: immunoSEQ multiplex PCR; TCRdb lists only in-frame clones, some missing. That table gives V, J and clone size, and the DNA gave D and trimming. The sample has roughly 1.5 million clones, 95% to 99% seen once. This TCR derives from a man younger than 40 in good health. The sequencing sample was made of naive CD4+ T cells sorted from blood. Regarding subset: CD45RA+ positively selected. This chain uses TRBV5-8 with TRBJ2-7; TRBD1 aligns across 9 bases. The CDR3 bases are TGTGCCAGCAGCTTGGTTGGGACAGGGCCTGGTATAGACGAGCAGTACTTC. Protein: CASSLVGTGPGIDEQYF.